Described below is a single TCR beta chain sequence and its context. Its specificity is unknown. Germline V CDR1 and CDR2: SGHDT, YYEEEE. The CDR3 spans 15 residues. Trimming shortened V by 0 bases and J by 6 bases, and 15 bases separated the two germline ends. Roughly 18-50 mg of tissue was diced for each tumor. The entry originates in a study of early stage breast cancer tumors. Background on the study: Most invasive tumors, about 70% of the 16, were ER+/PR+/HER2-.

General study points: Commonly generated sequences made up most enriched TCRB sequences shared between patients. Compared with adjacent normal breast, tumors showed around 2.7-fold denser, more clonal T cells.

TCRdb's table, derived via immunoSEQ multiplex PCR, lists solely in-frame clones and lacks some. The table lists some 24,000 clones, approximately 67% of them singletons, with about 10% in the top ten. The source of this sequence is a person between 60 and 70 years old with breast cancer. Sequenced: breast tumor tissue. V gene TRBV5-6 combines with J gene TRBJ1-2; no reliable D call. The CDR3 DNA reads TGTGCCAGCAGCTTGGCCGGGATTGGGATCCATGGCTACACCTTC. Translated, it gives CASSLAGIGIHGYTF.